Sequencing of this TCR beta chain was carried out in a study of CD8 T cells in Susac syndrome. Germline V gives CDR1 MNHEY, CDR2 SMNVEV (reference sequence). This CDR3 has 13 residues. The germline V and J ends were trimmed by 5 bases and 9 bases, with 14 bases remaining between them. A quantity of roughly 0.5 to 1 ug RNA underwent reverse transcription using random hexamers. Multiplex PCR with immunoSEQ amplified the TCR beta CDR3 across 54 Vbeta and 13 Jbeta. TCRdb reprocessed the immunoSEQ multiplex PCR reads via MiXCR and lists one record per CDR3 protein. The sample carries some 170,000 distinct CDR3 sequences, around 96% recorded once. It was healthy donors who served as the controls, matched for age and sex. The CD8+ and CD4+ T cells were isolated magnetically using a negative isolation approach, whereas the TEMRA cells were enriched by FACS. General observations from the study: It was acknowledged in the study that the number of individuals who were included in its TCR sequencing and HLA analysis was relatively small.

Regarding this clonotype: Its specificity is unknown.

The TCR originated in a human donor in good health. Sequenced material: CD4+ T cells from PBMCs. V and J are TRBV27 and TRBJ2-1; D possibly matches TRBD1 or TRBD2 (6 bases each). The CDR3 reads CASSPAPGAEQFF. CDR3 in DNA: TGTGCCAGCAGTCCGGCCCCGGGGGCTGAGCAGTTCTTC.